The sequence of this T cell receptor beta chain was determined in a study of neurological immune-mediated disorders. Germline V CDR1 and CDR2: SGHVS, FQNEAQ. The length of the CDR3 is 14 residues. The V and J ends lost 5 bases and 3 bases respectively, with 14 bases between them. This clonotype has a count of ten or more. Each CDR3 protein is one row after TCRdb ran MiXCR on the 5' RACE reads. The table lists under 45,000 distinct CDR3 sequences, approximately 2.4% of them singletons, with 2.4% in the top ten. The sample was PBMCs. The chain has TRBV7-8 and TRBJ2-7; tentative D call: TRBD1 (6 bases). The sequence was obtained from a middle-aged man with multiple sclerosis. The CDR3 sequence is CASSLETGDYEQYF. The CDR3, as DNA: TGTGCCAGCAGCCTCGAGACAGGCGACTACGAGCAGTACTTC.